What follows is one TCR beta chain and its context. Its antigen is still unknown. This CDR3 has 14 amino acids. CDR1 and CDR2 (germline): MNHNS, SASEGT. The V end was cut by 7 bases, the J end by 5 bases, with 14 bases between. Unique molecular identifiers were used in preparing the TCRbeta library. TCRdb independently ran MiXCR on the PCR reads; one entry per CDR3 protein. The table shows 700,000 to 850,000 distinct CDR3 sequences, with 16% occurring only once. The data were obtained in a study of T-cell reconstitution after alpha-beta-depleted transplantation in children. Findings and limits, study-wide: Where alpha-beta T cells came from about two months after transplant was reportedly several hundred expanded graft clones. T-cell counts and diversity were attributed mostly to newly produced T cells one year after transplant.

The TCR comes from a male patient younger than 18 who had a stem cell transplant for acute lymphoblastic leukemia, so the T cells may come from the graft donor. The input for sequencing was PBMCs, mostly from graft donor cells, taken 360 days after TCRalphabeta/CD19-depleted stem cell transplant. The gene calls are TRBV6-1 and TRBJ2-2, with D perhaps matching TRBD2 (5 bases). The CDR3 spells CASTISLGTGELFF. CDR3 nucleotides: TGTGCCAGCACCATTTCACTAGGAACCGGGGAGCTGTTTTTT.